The clone carrying this T cell receptor (beta chain) occurred once. The CDR3 runs to 14 residues. V shed 1 base and J shed 5 bases, with 10 bases lying between them. Germline V CDR1 and CDR2: SGHKS, YYEKEE (reference sequence). The data are from a study of cytomegalovirus exposure and HLA in healthy donors. Sequencing used immunoSEQ multiplex PCR; TCRdb keeps in-frame clones, though not all of them. The sample lists 150,000 to 180,000 clones; 86% were seen once. The receptor was derived from a human donor in good health. This chain links TRBV5-5 with TRBJ1-5; D is perhaps TRBD1 (5 bases). Input material: PBMCs. The CDR3 loop is CASSLWGADQPQHF. CDR3 in DNA: TGTGCCAGCAGCTTGTGGGGCGCCGATCAGCCCCAGCATTTT.